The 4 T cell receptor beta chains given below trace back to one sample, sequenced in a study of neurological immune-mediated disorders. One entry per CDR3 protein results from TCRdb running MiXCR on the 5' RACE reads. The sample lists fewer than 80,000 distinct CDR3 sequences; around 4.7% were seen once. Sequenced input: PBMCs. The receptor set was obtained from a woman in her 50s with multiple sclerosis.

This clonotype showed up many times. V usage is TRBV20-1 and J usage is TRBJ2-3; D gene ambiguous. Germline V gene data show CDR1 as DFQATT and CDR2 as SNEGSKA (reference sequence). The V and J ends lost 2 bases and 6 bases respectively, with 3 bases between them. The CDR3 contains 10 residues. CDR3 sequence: CSARRDTQYF. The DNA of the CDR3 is TGCAGTGCTAGACGGGATACGCAGTATTTT.

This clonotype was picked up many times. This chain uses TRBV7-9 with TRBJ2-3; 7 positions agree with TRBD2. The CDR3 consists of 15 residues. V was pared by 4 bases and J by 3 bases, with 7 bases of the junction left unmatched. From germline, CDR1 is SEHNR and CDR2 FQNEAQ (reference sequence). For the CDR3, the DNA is TGTGCCAGCAGCTGGGACTACTTAAAGACAGATACGCAGTATTTT. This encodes CASSWDYLKTDTQYF.

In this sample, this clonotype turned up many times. In nucleotides, the CDR3 is TGTGCCATCAGTGAGTCGCAGGGGGCTAACTATGGCTACACCTTC. This translates into CAISESQGANYGYTF. The chain carries TRBV10-3 and TRBJ1-2; 7 nucleotides line up with TRBD1. In germline, CDR1 is ENHRY, CDR2 SYGVKD. The V segment lost 0 bases and the J segment 0 bases; nucleotides outside the gene matches: 1. This CDR3 contains 15 residues.

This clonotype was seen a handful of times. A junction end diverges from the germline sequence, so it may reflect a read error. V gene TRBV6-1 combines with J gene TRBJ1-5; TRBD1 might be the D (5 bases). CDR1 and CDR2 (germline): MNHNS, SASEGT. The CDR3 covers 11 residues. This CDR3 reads CASGWDQPQNF. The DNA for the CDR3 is TGTGCCAGCGGGTGGGACCAGCCCCAGAATTTT.